This T cell receptor beta chain was identified during a study of T cells in Graves' hyperthyroidism and ophthalmopathy. Points from the study as a whole: Blood samples included most of the expanded thyroid clonotypes exceeding 0.001. By a 13 V-J model, ophthalmopathy was set apart from stable hyperthyroidism. Model-based prediction identified ophthalmopathy a median around 6.5 months prior to its onset.

PBMCs were derived from roughly 9.6 ml fresh peripheral blood. This clonotype was seen a handful of times. The antigen remains undetermined. The CDR3 is made up of 15 amino acids. V lost 1 base, J lost 1 base, and 2 bases stayed unmatched. Germline CDR1 KGHSH, CDR2 LQKENI. The TCR beta CDR3 regions underwent amplification using RNA transcripts as the source. TCR CDR3 regions were first amplified by RT-PCR with HTBI primers. TCRdb independently ran MiXCR on the multiplex PCR reads; one entry per CDR3 protein. The sample consists of approximately 490,000 distinct CDR3 sequences, approximately 22% of them appearing once.

V usage is TRBV18 and J usage is TRBJ1-2; 8 positions agree with TRBD1. The sequence was collected from a woman in her 70s with Graves' ophthalmopathy. The sequenced sample was blood. CDR3 coding DNA: TGTGCCAGCTCACCACGACAGGGGAATAACTATGGCTACACCTTC. Translated: CASSPRQGNNYGYTF.